The entry below gives a single TCR beta chain sequence along with its context. Its antigen is still unknown. There are no base qualities to consult, and no much larger clone falls within one base. Other DNA sequences in this specimen translate into the identical CDR3. These data are taken from a study of CD8+ T cells in alopecia areata (dated by TCRdb to about 2018). Context from the whole study: The treated patients, all with moderate-to-severe alopecia areata, were enrolled in an open-label pilot trial of oral tofacitinib given at 5 to 10 mg twice daily. Patients stayed on tofacitinib for 6 to 18 months and then had 6 months of follow-up off drug so that delayed response and recurrence could be assessed. The study used high-throughput TCRbeta sequencing to examine T cell clonal expansion in alopecia areata, in both the C3H/HeJ mouse model and human patients. In humans, TCRbeta sequencing was performed on scalp tissue and on sorted CD4+ and CD8+ peripheral blood T cells from healthy controls and from patients with patchy or totalis/universalis alopecia areata. Biopsies were taken from tofacitinib-treated patients at baseline and at 4 and 24 weeks of treatment, and a later scalp biopsy was taken in several of the tofacitinib-treated patients. Scalp clonality was compared across normal scalp (n=4), patchy alopecia areata scalp (n=8), and alopecia totalis/universalis scalp (n=8). RNA was obtained with the PAXgene miRNA kit for fixed scalp, the miRNeasy kit for PBMCs, and the RNeasy kit for mouse skin. immunoSEQ multiplex PCR using 35 Vbeta forward primers and 13 Jbeta reverse primers was used to amplify TCRbeta CDR3 regions.

The paper as a whole reports these results and caveats: Compared with normal scalp, lesional scalp had higher clonality and more expanded CD8+ clones, particularly in alopecia totalis/universalis, a pattern that suggests antigenic drive. Shared TCR sequences between patients were less evident than in mice, which may be partly attributable to HLA diversity in the patient population. Unlike mouse skin, where gammadelta T cells dominate, normal human skin contains resident alphabeta T cells that get sequenced too, which complicates analysis of the scalp TCR repertoire.

What the time point label conveys for this sample: baseline before oral tofacitinib. Peripheral blood and lesional scalp punch biopsies were obtained from patients with alopecia areata. PBMCs were isolated by density centrifugation and stained for CD3, CD4 and CD8, after which CD4+ and CD8+ T cells were sorted on a FACSAria. The germline V gene encodes CDR1 SQVTM and CDR2 ANQGSEA. The CDR3 runs 13 residues from the cysteine to the phenylalanine. The read is trimmed to its CDR3 DNA, 39 bases read in frame from base 1. Trimming costs V 2 bases and J 2 bases, and their ends lie 10 bases apart. Library preparation was by the immunoSEQ multiplex PCR assay. RNA was extracted from all samples and reverse transcribed into cDNA, which served as template for TCR sequencing. First-strand cDNA was synthesized using SuperScript III with a 2:1 mix of oligo-dT and random hexamers. A synthetic immune receptor repertoire was used to gauge amplification bias, and whatever bias remained was removed computationally. In the authors' own workflow: Raw reads were preprocessed for error removal, and CDR3 was defined according to IMGT conventions as running from the conserved cysteine to phenylalanine. Clonality was computed as 1 minus the Shannon entropy, with the entropy normalized by log2 of the number of productive unique TCRs. Whether scalp clones were CD4 or CD8 was inferred by matching scalp TCRbeta sequences against CD4 and CD8 repertoires sorted from blood. In its TCRdb copy, this immuneACCESS table keeps in-frame sequences only and misses some clones. Where compared with another copy, unresolved V genes explain less than half of these, and the others have no known cause. The DNA gave D and trimming, while V, J and clone size come from that table. The sample table shows under 85,000 clones, and approximately 45% are seen once. The top ten hold about 15% of the sample.

Sequences were derived from CD8+ T cells sorted from blood, sampled at week 0. Recombination linked TRBV29-1 to TRBJ2-7, with the D gene not clear enough to name. The sequence was obtained from a human donor with alopecia areata. The CDR3 region reads CSVESGSPYEQYF. The DNA sequence is TGCAGCGTTGAAAGTGGTTCTCCCTACGAGCAGTACTTC.